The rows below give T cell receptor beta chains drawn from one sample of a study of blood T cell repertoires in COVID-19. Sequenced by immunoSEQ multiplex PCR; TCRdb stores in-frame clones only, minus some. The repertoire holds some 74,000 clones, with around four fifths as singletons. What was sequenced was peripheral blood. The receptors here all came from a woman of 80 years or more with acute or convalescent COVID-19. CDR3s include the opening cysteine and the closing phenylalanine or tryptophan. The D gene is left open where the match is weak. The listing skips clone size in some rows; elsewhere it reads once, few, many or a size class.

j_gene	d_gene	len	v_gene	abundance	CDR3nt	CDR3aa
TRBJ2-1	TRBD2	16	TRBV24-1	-	TGTGCCACCAGTGGGGGAACTAGCGGGTTCTACAATGAGCAGTTCTTC	CATSGGTSGFYNEQFF
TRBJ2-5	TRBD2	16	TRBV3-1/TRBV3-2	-	TGTGCCAGCAGCCCTTATCTAGCGGGGGACCAAGAGACCCAGTACTTC	CASSPYLAGDQETQYF
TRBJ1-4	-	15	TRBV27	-	TGTGCCAGCCGCACGGTGGGGACAAATAATGAAAAACTGTTTTTT	CASRTVGTNNEKLFF
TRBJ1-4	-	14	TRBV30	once	TGTGCCTGGAGTGTACCAGGGTTAGAAGAAAAACTGTTTTTT	CAWSVPGLEEKLFF
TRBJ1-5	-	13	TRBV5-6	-	TGTGCCAGCAGCTTTTCAGTTGATCAGCCCCAGCATTTT	CASSFSVDQPQHF
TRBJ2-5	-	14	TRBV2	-	TGTGCCAGTCAGCTCGGTGGGGGGCAAGAGACCCAGTACTTC	CASQLGGGQETQYF
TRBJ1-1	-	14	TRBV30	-	TGTGCCTTTTCCCCTTTACCAGCGAACGCTGAAGCTTTCTTT	CAFSPLPANAEAFF
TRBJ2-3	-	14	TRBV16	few	TGTGCCAGCAGCCAATCCCCACTATCGGGTACGCAGTATTTT	CASSQSPLSGTQYF
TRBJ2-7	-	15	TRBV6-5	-	TGTGCCAGCAGTTATCGGGGAATCGAGTCGTACGAGCAGTACTTC	CASSYRGIESYEQYF
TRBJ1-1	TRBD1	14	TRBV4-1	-	TGCGCCAGCAGCCAAGGTCCAGGGGGAGCTTGGGCTTTCTTT	CASSQGPGGAWAFF
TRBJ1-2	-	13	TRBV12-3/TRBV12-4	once	TGTGCCAGCACCATGAATTCAGGCTATGGCTACACCTTC	CASTMNSGYGYTF
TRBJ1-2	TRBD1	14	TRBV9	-	TGTGCCAGCAGCCCACGGACAGGGGGAGGTGGCTACACCTTC	CASSPRTGGGGYTF
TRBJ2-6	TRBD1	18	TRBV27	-	TGTGCCAGCAGTTCTAGGACAGGGGGCGGTGCTGGGGCCAACGTCCTGACTTTC	CASSSRTGGGAGANVLTF
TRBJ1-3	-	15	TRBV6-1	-	TGTGCCAGCAGTGAAGGCGGGAGCTCTGGAAACACCATATATTTT	CASSEGGSSGNTIYF
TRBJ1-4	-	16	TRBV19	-	TGTGCCAGTAGTAAGGGCAGCGGCCAAACTAATGAAAAACTGTTTTTT	CASSKGSGQTNEKLFF
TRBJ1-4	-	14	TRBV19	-	TGTGCCAGTAACCCCCGGGAGAGTGGGGAAAAACTGTTTTTT	CASNPRESGEKLFF
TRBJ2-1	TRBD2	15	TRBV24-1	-	TGTGCCACCAGTGATAGACTAGCGGGACTACATGAGCAGTTCTTC	CATSDRLAGLHEQFF
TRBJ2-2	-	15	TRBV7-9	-	TGTGCCAGCCAGATGGGCACAGCGAACACCGGGGAGCTGTTTTTT	CASQMGTANTGELFF
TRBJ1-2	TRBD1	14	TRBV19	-	TGTGCCAGTAGTAGACAGGGGGCGCAAGGTGGCTACACCTTC	CASSRQGAQGGYTF
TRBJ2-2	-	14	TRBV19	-	TGTGCCAGTAGTATTCAGGCTATAACCGGGGAGCTGTTTTTT	CASSIQAITGELFF
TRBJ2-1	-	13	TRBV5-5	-	TGTGCCAGCAGCTTAGTAGGGGGTAATGAGCAGTTCTTC	CASSLVGGNEQFF
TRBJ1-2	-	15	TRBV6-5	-	TGTGCCAGCAGGCCCAATACGGGAGCTAACTATGGCTACACCTTC	CASRPNTGANYGYTF
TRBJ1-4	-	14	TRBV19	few	TGTGCCAGTACCCTCAGGGGCCAGGGTGAAAAACTGTTTTTT	CASTLRGQGEKLFF
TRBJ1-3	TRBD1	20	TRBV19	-	TGTGCCAGTAGTATAGGCATCCGGACAGGGGGGCACTTCTCTGGAAACACCATATATTTT	CASSIGIRTGGHFSGNTIYF
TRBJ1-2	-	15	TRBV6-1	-	TGTGCCAGCAGTGAAGCGGGTGGGGGCCAATCTGGCTACACCTTC	CASSEAGGGQSGYTF
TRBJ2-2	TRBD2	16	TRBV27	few	TGTGCCAGCAGTTTATCGGGAGGGGTGGGAACCGGGGAGCTGTTTTTT	CASSLSGGVGTGELFF
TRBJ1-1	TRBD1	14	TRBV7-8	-	TGTGCCAGCAGCTTAGCCGGGACAGCGACGGAAGCTTTCTTT	CASSLAGTATEAFF
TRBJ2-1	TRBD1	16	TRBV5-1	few	TGCGCCAGCAGCTTGGGGGACAGGGGGCTTTACAATGAGCAGTTCTTC	CASSLGDRGLYNEQFF
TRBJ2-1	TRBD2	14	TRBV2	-	TGTGCCAGCAGTGGACTAGCGGGGAGGAATGAGCAGTTCTTC	CASSGLAGRNEQFF
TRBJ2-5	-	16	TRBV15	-	TGTGCCACCAGCAGAGGCCGAGGTAGCGGTGAAGAGACCCAGTACTTC	CATSRGRGSGEETQYF
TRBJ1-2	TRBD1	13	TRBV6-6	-	TGTGCCAGTAAAGGGACAGGGGGCTCTGGCTACACCTTC	CASKGTGGSGYTF
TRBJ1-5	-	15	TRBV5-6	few	TGTGCCAGCAGCTTGGGCGCGGGGGTGAGAGGGGCCCAGCATTTT	CASSLGAGVRGAQHF
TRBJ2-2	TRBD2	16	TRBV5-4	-	TGTGCCAGCCGGACTAGCGGGAGCCTCGACACCGGGGAGCTGTTTTTT	CASRTSGSLDTGELFF
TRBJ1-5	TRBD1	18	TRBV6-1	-	TGTGCCAGCAGTGAAGCCGCGAGGACAGGGGTTAGCAATCAGCCCCAGCATTTT	CASSEAARTGVSNQPQHF
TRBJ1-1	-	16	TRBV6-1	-	TGTGCCAGCAGTGAAGCTCGACAGGCTATGAACACTGAAGCTTTCTTT	CASSEARQAMNTEAFF
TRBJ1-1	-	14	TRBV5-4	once	TGTGCCAGCAGCTTACCGGGACAGAACACTGAAGCTTTCTTT	CASSLPGQNTEAFF
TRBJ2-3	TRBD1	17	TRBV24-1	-	TGTGCCACCAGTGATCTCCGGGACAGGGGGCGGCCAGATACGCAGTATTTT	CATSDLRDRGRPDTQYF